This TCR beta chain was captured by sequencing in a study of shared clonotypes between healthy human individuals. A word on this clone: As yet, its antigen is unknown.

Study-wide points: Shared clonotypes across all four donors exceeded non-shared ones in generation probability.

Deep level was the assay's run setting. The genomic DNA of each subset was split evenly across several immunoSEQ plates. Produced via immunoSEQ multiplex PCR; TCRdb's table is partial and in-frame only. The sample shows 2,500,000 or so clones, over 85% of them seen only once. The CDR3 sequence is 14 residues long. V lost 5 bases, J lost 0 bases, and 8 bases lay in between. From germline, CDR1 is MNHEY and CDR2 SVGAGI. The TCR was taken from a man between 18 and 29 years old in good health. Some clones in this sample may be carry-over from other donors' samples. The chain combines TRBV6-5 with TRBJ2-4; D unclear. Material for sequencing was naive CD4+ T cells from PBMCs. The subset here: CD45RA+ positively selected. The CDR3 DNA reads as TGTGCCAGCAGTAACTTGGTAGCCAAAAACATTCAGTACTTC. Its translation is CASSNLVAKNIQYF.